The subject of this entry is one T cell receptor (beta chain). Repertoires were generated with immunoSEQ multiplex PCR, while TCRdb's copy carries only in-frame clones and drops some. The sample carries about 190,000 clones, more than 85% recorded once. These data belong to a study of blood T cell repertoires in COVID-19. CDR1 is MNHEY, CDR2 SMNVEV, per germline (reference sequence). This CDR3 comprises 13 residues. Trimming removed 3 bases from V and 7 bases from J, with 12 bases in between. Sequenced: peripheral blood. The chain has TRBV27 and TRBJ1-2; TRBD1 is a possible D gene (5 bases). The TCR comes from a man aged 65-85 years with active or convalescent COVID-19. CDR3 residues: CASSLEQDAGYTF. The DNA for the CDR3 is TGTGCCAGCAGTTTGGAACAGGATGCTGGCTACACCTTC.